The source of this T cell receptor beta chain is a study of blood T cell repertoires in COVID-19 (dated by TCRdb to about 2020). At the level of the whole study: Samples covering the acute and convalescent phases of COVID-19 were provided by collaborators in the United States, Italy and Spain. The material from the prospective study consisted of cDNA or gDNA derived from T cells, B-cell-depleted T cells, or PBMCs. The dataset comprised deeply sampled blood TCRbeta repertoires from subjects exposed to, actively infected with, or recovered from COVID-19. The repertoires were made available in a free public database intended to serve as a resource for research on the immune response to SARS-CoV-2. Samples came from the ongoing ImmuneRACE study (first 160 participants) plus 1,254 subjects from 6 global collaborators. Nearly every sample came with metadata listing a de-identified subject ID, COVID-19 status, age in years and sex. Where available, HLA class I and class II types were taken from metadata supplied by the sample provider and were not determined by assay-based typing.

From the germline V gene, CDR1 is SNHLY and CDR2 is FYNNEI. Trimming removed 10 bases from V and 7 bases from J; the gene matches leave 10 bases unexplained. From cysteine to phenylalanine, the CDR3 is 14 amino acids long. Here the CDR3 DNA is all that survives: 42 bases in frame from base 1. Broad study findings and their caveats: Clinical and demographic metadata were provided uncurated, with the amount varying by source and participant.

TCRbeta CDR3 regions were amplified from genomic DNA using the immunoSEQ Assay, a bias-controlled multiplex PCR. Per the authors' processing: The number of nucleated cells in each sample was estimated from the amplification of reference gene primers within the assay. To quantify the absolute abundance of each unique TCRbeta CDR3 rearrangement, sequence reads were collapsed and filtered. Productive Simpson clonality was computed per sample as the square root of Simpson's diversity index over productive rearrangements. Imported from immuneACCESS, the table was reduced by TCRdb to in-frame sequences with V and J called. These copies leave out some clones; in studies compared against another copy, an unresolved V gene accounts for under half, and the cause of the remainder is not known. V and J calls plus clone size are reproduced from that table; the DNA served to infer D and trimming. The sample records about 140,000 clones, 85% to 90% of which are singletons. The ten largest clones add up to approximately 1.5% of the sample.

On this clone: Its antigen remains unidentified. The sample holds no much larger clone one base away, and base qualities are not on file.

Whole blood was collected in K2EDTA tubes by collaborating institutions according to the institutions' own protocols. Collaborator samples were shipped for TCRbeta analysis as frozen whole blood, isolated PBMCs, or DNA extracted from either sample type. Sequenced material: peripheral blood. This receptor was obtained from a woman aged 55-69 years with acute or convalescent COVID-19. The rearranged chain carries TRBV2 and TRBJ1-5, with TRBD1 matching 10 junction bases. The nucleotides are TGTGCCAACTCGGAGGGGACAGGGGTGCAGCCCCAGCATTTT. Its translation reads: CANSEGTGVQPQHF.